The 2 T cell receptor beta chains below come from one sample, sequenced in a study of shared clonotypes between healthy human individuals. Data came from immunoSEQ multiplex PCR; TCRdb stores just in-frame clones and leaves some out. The table has about 2.3 million clones, 93% seen once. The sample comprised naive CD4+ T cells from PBMCs. Documented subset: CD45RA+ positively selected. Every receptor here comes from a man between 18 and 35 years old in good health. Some clones in this sample may be carry-over from other donors' samples.

V and J are TRBV27 and TRBJ2-7; weak D call: TRBD1 (5 bases). Trimming left V 6 bases short and J 2 bases short, with 14 bases between. This CDR3 region has 14 residues. CDR1 is MNHEY and CDR2 is SMNVEV in the germline V gene (reference sequence). CDR3 coding DNA: TGTGCCAGCAGCCCAGTCAGGGCGACCTACGAGCAGTACTTC. It specifies CASSPVRATYEQYF.

CDR3 sequence: CATKPMGGAVIGEKLFF. CDR3 nucleotides: TGTGCCACAAAACCTATGGGGGGGGCAGTTATTGGTGAAAAACTGTTTTTT. V and J are TRBV27 and TRBJ1-4; weak D call: TRBD1 (6 bases). Germline CDR1 and CDR2: MNHEY and SMNVEV (reference sequence). The V and J ends lost 10 bases and 7 bases respectively, with 28 bases between them. This CDR3 is built from 17 residues. Filled out from reference TRBV27 and TRBJ1-4, the complete variable domain reads EAQVTQNPRYLITVTGKKLTVTCSQNMNHEYMSWYRQDPGLGLRQIYYSMNVEVTDKGDVPEGYKVSRKEKRNFPLILESPSPNQTSLYFCATKPMGGAVIGEKLFFGSGTQLSVL.